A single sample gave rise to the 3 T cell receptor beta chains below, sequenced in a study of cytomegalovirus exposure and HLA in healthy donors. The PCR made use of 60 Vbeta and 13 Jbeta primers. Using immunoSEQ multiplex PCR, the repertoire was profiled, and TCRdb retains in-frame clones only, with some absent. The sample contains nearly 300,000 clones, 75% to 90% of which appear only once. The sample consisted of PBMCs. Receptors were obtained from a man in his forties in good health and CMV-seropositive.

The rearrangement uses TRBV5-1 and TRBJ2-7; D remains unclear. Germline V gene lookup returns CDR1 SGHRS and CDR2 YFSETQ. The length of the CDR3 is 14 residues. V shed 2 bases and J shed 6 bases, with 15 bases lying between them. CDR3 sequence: CASSLARGPGEQYF. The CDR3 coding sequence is TGCGCCAGCAGCTTAGCACGCGGCCCGGGCGAGCAGTACTTC.

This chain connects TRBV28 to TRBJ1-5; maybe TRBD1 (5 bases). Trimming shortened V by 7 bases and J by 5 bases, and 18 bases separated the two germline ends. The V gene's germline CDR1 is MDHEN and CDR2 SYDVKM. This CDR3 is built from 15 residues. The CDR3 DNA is TGTGCCAGCAATTATTTGGGGCAGAGTCATCAGCCCCAGCATTTT. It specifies CASNYLGQSHQPQHF.

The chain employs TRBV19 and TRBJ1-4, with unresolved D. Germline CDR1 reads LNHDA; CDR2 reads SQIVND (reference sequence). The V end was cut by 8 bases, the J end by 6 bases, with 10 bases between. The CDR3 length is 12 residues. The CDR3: CASRRRDEKLFF. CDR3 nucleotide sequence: TGTGCCAGTCGGAGGAGGGATGAAAAACTGTTTTTT.